Each of the 24 T cell receptor beta chains below was sequenced from the same sample in a study of T cell responses to AZD1222 COVID-19 vaccine. Assay: immunoSEQ multiplex PCR; the TCRdb copy retains only in-frame clones and omits some. The data show about 57,000 clones, over 75% seen once. The sequenced sample was peripheral blood, obtained on day 0 of AZD1222 vaccination. These receptors were taken from an adult in good health.

CDR3 protein: CASSLEGYTGELFF. The CDR3 nucleotides read TGCGCCAGCAGCTTGGAGGGATACACCGGGGAGCTGTTTTTT. This chain joins TRBV5-1 and TRBJ2-2; unclear D gene. This CDR3 is built from 14 residues. Germline CDR1 reads SGHRS; CDR2 reads YFSETQ. V was trimmed by 0 bases and J by 3 bases, leaving 6 bases between them.

A single count supports this clone. The rearrangement joins TRBV21-1 to TRBJ2-2; the table's TRBD1 call for D was not verified on the DNA. TRBV21-1 has pseudogene status. The CDR3 covers 19 residues. The CDR3 bases are TGTGCCAGCAGCAAAGACGGGACAGGGATTGGTATGGACACCGGGGAGCTGTTTTTT. It codes for CASSKDGTGIGMDTGELFF.

This clone was recorded only once. CDR3: CASSQDLGAIYGYTF. CDR3 coding DNA: TGTGCCAGCAGCCAAGATTTGGGGGCAATCTATGGCTACACCTTC. The chain combines TRBV4-2 with TRBJ1-2; a weak D match, TRBD1 (6 bases). The CDR3 extends over 15 amino acids. Germline CDR1 is LGHNA and CDR2 is YNFKEQ. Trimming removed 0 bases from V and 4 bases from J, with 12 bases in between.

This clone showed up just a few times. This sequence joins TRBV15 and TRBJ1-2; a weak D match, TRBD1 (6 bases). Germline lookup yields CDR1 LNHNV and CDR2 YYDKDF (reference sequence). This CDR3 has 13 residues. V lost 5 bases, J lost 8 bases, and 15 bases lay in between. The chain's CDR3 is CATSYRVSQGYTF. The CDR3 DNA follows: TGTGCCACCAGCTACAGGGTTTCACAGGGCTACACCTTC.

The rearrangement uses TRBV5-1 and TRBJ1-1; TRBD1 matches at 7 bases. V trimming: 4 bases; J trimming: 1 base; junction bases outside the gene matches: 7. Germline V lookup: CDR1 SGHRS, CDR2 YFSETQ. This CDR3 comprises 15 residues. CDR3 bases: TGCGCCAGCAGCCAGGGGGTATTGGCGAACACTGAAGCTTTCTTT. Encoded protein: CASSQGVLANTEAFF.

The gene calls are TRBV6-5 and TRBJ1-1, with D hard to call. V lost 6 bases, J lost 0 bases, and 11 bases lay in between. The length of the CDR3 is 14 residues. Germline-derived CDR1 and CDR2 are MNHEY and SVGAGI. The CDR3 loop is CASRRVRVNTEAFF. The CDR3 DNA follows: TGTGCCAGCAGACGAGTTAGGGTGAACACTGAAGCTTTCTTT.

V gene TRBV29-1 combines with J gene TRBJ2-1, with TRBD2 identical over 8 bases. Germline V gene lookup returns CDR1 SQVTM and CDR2 ANQGSEA. The CDR3 has 15 amino acids. The V and J ends lost 6 bases and 8 bases, in that order; junction bases with no gene match: 15. The CDR3 sequence: CSVTPAGGLRDEQFF. The DNA for the CDR3 is TGCAGCGTGACCCCGGCGGGGGGCCTCCGGGATGAGCAGTTCTTC.

The rearrangement links TRBV11-1 to TRBJ2-7; 7 nucleotides align to TRBD1. After removal of 4 bases from V and 6 bases from J, the junction contained 12 bases not matched to a gene. Germline CDR1 and CDR2: SGHAT and FQDESV (reference sequence). CDR3 length: 15 amino acids. CDR3 protein: CASSSPTGPFGEQYF. The CDR3 nucleotides read TGTGCCAGCAGCTCGCCGACAGGGCCCTTCGGCGAGCAGTACTTC.

The CDR3 spells CASSGTWEKPSYEQYF. The CDR3 DNA reads as TGTGCCAGCAGTGGAACGTGGGAGAAACCTTCCTACGAGCAGTACTTC. The chain is built from TRBV2 and TRBJ2-7; a weak D match, TRBD2 (5 bases). Germline assignment: CDR1 SNHLY and CDR2 FYNNEI. CDR3 length: 16 residues. The V and J ends lost 4 bases and 1 base respectively, with 17 bases between them.

V usage is TRBV6-6 and J usage is TRBJ1-6; D remains unclear. Per the germline V gene, CDR1 is MNHNY and CDR2 is SVGAGI (reference sequence). This CDR3 region has 11 residues. Between the trimmed V and J ends, which lost 7 bases and 6 bases, there was a span of 4 bases. CDR3 protein: CASTVNSPLHF. CDR3 in DNA: TGTGCCAGCACCGTTAATTCACCCCTCCACTTT.

V usage is TRBV19 and J usage is TRBJ1-5; D gene uncertain. Germline assignment: CDR1 LNHDA and CDR2 SQIVND (reference sequence). The CDR3 is 12 amino acids. The V end lost 3 bases, the J end lost 7 bases, and 7 bases lay between the germline ends. The DNA of the CDR3 is TGTGCCAGTAGTATGGTGGGACAGCCCCAGCATTTT. Translating it yields CASSMVGQPQHF.

The genes are TRBV3-1 (or the pseudogene TRBV3-2) and TRBJ2-1; 11 bases align to TRBD1. Trimming cost V 4 bases and J 7 bases; bases outside gene matches: 6. The CDR3 length is 15 residues. Germline V gene lookup returns CDR1 LGHDT and CDR2 YNNKEL (reference sequence). CDR3 nucleotide sequence: TGTGCCAGCAGCCCTCCGGACAGGGGGCTGAATGAGCAGTTCTTC. This encodes CASSPPDRGLNEQFF.

The genes are TRBV7-2 and TRBJ1-5; D might be TRBD1 (6 bases). Per germline, CDR1 SGHTA and CDR2 FQGNSA. The CDR3 covers 14 residues. V was shortened by 5 bases and J by 8 bases, with 16 bases between the two germline ends. CDR3 sequence reads: CASSEGGGLEPQHF. DNA of the CDR3: TGTGCCAGCAGCGAAGGTGGGGGGCTGGAGCCCCAGCATTTT. Full variable domain (missing parts from reference TRBV7-2 and TRBJ1-5): GAGVSQSPSNKVTEKGKDVELRCDPISGHTALYWYRQSLGQGLEFLIYFQGNSAPDKSGLPSDRFSAERTGGSVSTLTIQRTQQEDSAVYLCASSEGGGLEPQHFGDGTRLSIL.

The CDR3 bases are TGTGCCAGCAGTGACCGTGGGGGGGCGCGCGGCTACACCTTC. Protein product: CASSDRGGARGYTF. This chain links TRBV2 with TRBJ1-2; D might be TRBD1 (6 bases). There are 14 residues in the CDR3. V lost 3 bases, J lost 8 bases, and 16 bases lay in between. Germline V gives CDR1 SNHLY, CDR2 FYNNEI.

V usage is TRBV2 and J usage is TRBJ2-2; D could derive from TRBD1 or TRBD2 (5 bases each). The length of the CDR3 is 15 residues. Germline assignment: CDR1 SNHLY and CDR2 FYNNEI. V lost 6 bases to trimming and J lost 5 bases, with 16 bases between them. The CDR3, as DNA: TGTGCCAGCAGGGGGGACCCCTTTGGAACCGGGGAGCTGTTTTTT. It is translated as CASRGDPFGTGELFF.

This chain connects TRBV9 to TRBJ1-3; a weak D match, TRBD1 (5 bases). The ends were cut back, 5 bases at V and 1 base at J, with 16 bases in the middle. Germline CDR1 SGDLS, CDR2 YYNGEE. The CDR3 has 16 residues. CDR3 in amino acids: CASRGGAGISGNTIYF. The CDR3 region has the DNA TGTGCCAGCAGAGGAGGAGCAGGGATTTCTGGAAACACCATATATTTT.

The V call is TRBV29-1, the J call TRBJ1-3; no definite D call. V was shortened by 4 bases and J by 0 bases, with 13 bases between the two germline ends. The CDR3 spans 15 residues. Germline CDR1 is SQVTM and CDR2 is ANQGSEA. The CDR3 DNA follows: TGCAGCGTTGCGGGCGGCACGCGCTCTGGAAACACCATATATTTT. It codes for CSVAGGTRSGNTIYF.

The chain couples TRBV7-3 to TRBJ2-1; 11 bases line up with TRBD1. The J segment lost 3 bases and the V segment lost 4 bases, leaving 11 bases of the junction unmatched. The CDR3 runs 18 residues. Germline V lookup: CDR1 SGHTA, CDR2 FQGTGA. The chain's CDR3 is CASSSLPGQGGYYNEQFF. The DNA for the CDR3 is TGTGCCAGCAGCTCCCTCCCGGGACAGGGGGGGTACTACAATGAGCAGTTCTTC.

V usage is TRBV13 and J usage is TRBJ1-3; perhaps TRBD1 as D (5 bases). Germline CDR1 PRHDT, CDR2 FYEKMQ (reference sequence). Trimming took off 6 bases at V and 0 bases at J, with 15 bases between the two ends. The CDR3 has 16 residues. CDR3 coding DNA: TGTGCCAGCAGGCAGTGGACAAGGGCCTCTGGAAACACCATATATTTT. It codes for CASRQWTRASGNTIYF.

The chain couples TRBV4-1 to TRBJ1-5; 10 bases line up with TRBD1. From germline, CDR1 is MGHRA and CDR2 YSYEKL. CDR3 length equals 15 residues. The V gene end was trimmed by 4 bases and the J gene end by 6 bases; junction bases not matched to a gene: 6. The DNA for the CDR3 is TGCGCCAGCAGCCGCGGGACAGGGGATGGTCAGCCCCAGCATTTT. Protein: CASSRGTGDGQPQHF.

The V and J genes are TRBV2 and TRBJ1-5; the D is unclear. Trimming stripped 2 bases from V and 2 bases from J, with 13 bases between. The CDR3 spans 16 residues. CDR1 is SNHLY, CDR2 FYNNEI, per germline. The CDR3 here is CASSETSPRGNQPQHF. The CDR3 DNA reads TGTGCCAGCAGTGAAACTTCTCCAAGGGGCAATCAGCCCCAGCATTTT.

The rearrangement joins TRBV5-1 to TRBJ2-3; the match to TRBD1 covers 10 bases. Germline V lookup: CDR1 SGHRS, CDR2 YFSETQ. Losses at the gene ends were 2 bases for V and 4 bases for J; bases not matched to a gene: 7. The CDR3 spans 16 residues. CDR3 in DNA: TGCGCCAGCAGCTTACCCGGGACAGGGGTGGCAGATACGCAGTATTTT. Its translation: CASSLPGTGVADTQYF.

V gene TRBV30 combines with J gene TRBJ1-2; no reliable D call. The CDR3 has 15 amino acids. Per the germline V gene, CDR1 is GTSNPN and CDR2 is SVGIG (reference sequence). V lost 1 base and J 5 bases, leaving 17 bases between the germline ends. CDR3 loop: CAWSAPGRREYGYTF. The CDR3 DNA reads TGTGCCTGGAGTGCCCCAGGACGGCGAGAGTATGGCTACACCTTC.

The V gene is TRBV25-1, the J gene TRBJ1-6; D may be TRBD1 (6 bases). Germline lookup yields CDR1 MGHDK and CDR2 SYGVNS. The CDR3 loop spans 17 amino acids. V lost 0 bases and J lost 6, with 15 bases in between. The CDR3 nucleotides read TGTGCCAGCAGTGAATATAAACTTGGCAGGGGTAATTCACCCCTCCACTTT. It specifies CASSEYKLGRGNSPLHF.